This TCR beta chain was retrieved from a study of low-dose radiotherapy and immunotherapy resistance in tumors. Study-level information: Cohort 1 got 0.5 Gy per fraction every 2 weeks, 6.5 Gy in total.

In its sample, this clonotype was seen a few times. The time point was: before trial treatment. Each patient who was eligible had an advanced solid tumor with no tumor-infiltrating lymphocytes. The germline V gene encodes CDR1 MNHNS and CDR2 SASEGT. This CDR3 contains 14 residues. The ends were cut back, 6 bases at V and 5 bases at J, with 17 bases in the middle. TRAV and TRBV primers primed cDNA for both TCRalpha and TCRbeta. TCR amplification ran 15 to 25 PCR cycles using constant-region and V-primer adapter primers. TCRdb reanalysed the reads using MiXCR and keeps one entry per CDR3 protein. The sample lists approximately 89,000 distinct CDR3 sequences, over 15% occurring once.

The source of this sequence is a male donor with prostate cancer. This sample comprised PBMCs, obtained before treatment. The chain couples TRBV6-1 to TRBJ2-7, with D tentatively TRBD2 (5 bases). CDR3 DNA sequence: TGTGCCAGCAGACCCGGGGTAAACTCGGACGAGCAGTACTTC. Its protein product is CASRPGVNSDEQYF.